Presented here are 25 T cell receptor beta chains from one specimen sequenced in a study of blood T cells in healthy people across ages. A second roughly 6 to 11 cycle PCR used barcoded and J-beta primers. MiXCR was run by TCRdb on the 5' RACE reads, yielding one entry per CDR3 protein. The table has about 680,000 distinct CDR3 sequences, 45% to 50% seen once. Sequenced sample: blood. These receptors were taken from a woman aged 55 to 70 in good health.

The V call is TRBV4-3, the J call TRBJ1-4, with D hard to call. From germline, CDR1 is LGHNA and CDR2 YSLEER. The V and J ends lost 0 bases and 8 bases respectively, with 10 bases between them. The CDR3 covers 14 residues. The CDR3 DNA reads as TGCGCCAGCAGCCAAGAACTTACAGTGGAAAAACTGTTTTTT. Its translation: CASSQELTVEKLFF.

The chain carries TRBV28 and TRBJ2-1; the match to TRBD2 covers 11 bases. This CDR3 comprises 15 residues. Germline CDR1 reads MDHEN; CDR2 reads SYDVKM. V lost 6 bases and J lost 8; bases outside the gene matches: 9. CDR3 amino acids: CASSLAGGPTDEQFF. CDR3 coding DNA: TGTGCCAGCAGCTTAGCGGGAGGGCCTACGGATGAGCAGTTCTTC. The whole variable domain, remainder taken from reference TRBV28 and TRBJ2-1, is DVKVTQSSRYLVKRTGEKVFLECVQDMDHENMFWYRQDPGLGLRLIYFSYDVKMKEKGDIPEGYSVSREKKERFSLILESASTNQTSMYLCASSLAGGPTDEQFFGPGTRLTVL.

The chain employs TRBV3-1 and TRBJ2-1, with 9 bases aligning to TRBD1. The CDR3 sequence is 18 residues long. Looked up from germline, CDR1 is LGHDT and CDR2 is YNNKEL (reference sequence). J was trimmed by 4 bases and V by 0 bases; bases with no gene match: 10. The CDR3 spells CASSQEGTGISVYNEQFF. As DNA, the CDR3 is TGTGCCAGCAGCCAAGAGGGGACAGGGATTTCAGTATACAATGAGCAGTTCTTC.

The genes are TRBV7-9 and TRBJ2-5, with 11 positions matching TRBD2. Germline assignment: CDR1 SEHNR and CDR2 FQNEAQ (reference sequence). V lost 8 bases, J lost 4 bases, and 15 bases stayed unmatched. This CDR3 is built from 17 residues. The CDR3 loop is CASSELAGEGRGETQYF. The CDR3 DNA sequence: TGTGCCAGCTCAGAACTAGCGGGAGAGGGTCGAGGAGAGACCCAGTACTTC.

This chain connects TRBV4-2 to TRBJ2-1; no reliable D call. From germline, CDR1 is LGHNA and CDR2 YNFKEQ. V lost 0 bases, J lost 7 bases, and 7 bases lay in between. There are 13 residues in the CDR3. As DNA, the CDR3 is TGTGCCAGCAGCCAAGATTTGTTAAATGAGCAGTTCTTC. Protein product: CASSQDLLNEQFF.

The chain recombines TRBV27 with TRBJ1-1; 7 bases are a match to TRBD1. Germline V lookup: CDR1 MNHEY, CDR2 SMNVEV (reference sequence). V dropped 5 bases and J dropped 1; count of bases not matched to a gene: 10. This CDR3 has 16 residues. The CDR3 region has the DNA TGTGCCAGCAGTCGATTAACAGGGGAAGGGAACACTGAAGCTTTCTTT. Translating gives CASSRLTGEGNTEAFF.

The rearrangement uses TRBV7-2 and TRBJ1-2; D call uncertain. CDR1 SGHTA and CDR2 FQGNSA come from the germline V gene. V was shortened by 5 bases and J by 2 bases, with 24 bases between the two germline ends. CDR3 length: 18 amino acids. The CDR3: CASSRIARRLHANYGYTF. CDR3 coding DNA: TGTGCCAGCAGCAGAATCGCCCGACGGCTCCACGCAAACTATGGCTACACCTTC.

This chain connects TRBV20-1 to TRBJ2-1, with 12 bases lining up with TRBD1. Germline CDR1 reads DFQATT; CDR2 reads SNEGSKA (reference sequence). The CDR3 is 16 amino acids. Trimming removed 3 bases from V and 7 bases from J; junction bases left unmatched: 10. The DNA for the CDR3 is TGCAGTGCTAGGCACCCCGGGACAGGGGGCTTTAATGAGCAGTTCTTC. Translation: CSARHPGTGGFNEQFF.

The J gene is TRBJ2-4, the V gene TRBV29-1, with D perhaps TRBD1 or TRBD2 (6 bases each). The J call is in doubt because the DNA end fits TRBJ2-7 better. Germline V lookup: CDR1 SQVTM, CDR2 ANQGSEA. CDR3 size: 12 residues. This chain's CDR3 is CSVEKTGAEQYF. The CDR3 DNA reads TGCAGCGTTGAGAAAACGGGGGCCGAGCAGTACTTC.

This clonotype was seen a handful of times. The gene calls are TRBV29-1 and TRBJ1-1, with D unresolved. This CDR3 region has 12 residues. Germline values: CDR1 SQVTM, CDR2 ANQGSEA. Trimming shortened V by 6 bases and J by 1 base, and 9 bases separated the two germline ends. CDR3 DNA sequence: TGCAGCGTCAATACTCCGAACACTGAAGCTTTCTTT. Residues: CSVNTPNTEAFF.

The rearrangement uses TRBV5-1 and TRBJ2-5; 8 bases match TRBD1. Germline V lookup: CDR1 SGHRS, CDR2 YFSETQ. The CDR3 totals 14 residues. V trimming: 4 bases; J trimming: 5 bases; junction bases outside the gene matches: 7. CDR3 coding DNA: TGCGCCAGCAGCATACCGACAGGGGTTGAGACCCAGTACTTC. Its protein product is CASSIPTGVETQYF. The full variable domain, with the rest looked up from reference TRBV5-1 and TRBJ2-5, is KAGVTQTPRYLIKTRGQQVTLSCSPISGHRSVSWYQQTPGQGLQFLFEYFSETQRNKGNFPGRFSGRQFSNSRSEMNVSTLELGDSALYLCASSIPTGVETQYFGPGTRLLVL.

The rearrangement joins TRBV27 to TRBJ2-1; 8 positions agree with TRBD1. V shed 6 bases, J shed 1 base, and the junction held 8 bases outside the gene matches. There are 16 residues in the CDR3. Germline V gives CDR1 MNHEY, CDR2 SMNVEV (reference sequence). The CDR3 nucleotides read TGTGCCAGCAGCTTGCAGGGGGCAAAGTCCTACAATGAGCAGTTCTTC. This codes for CASSLQGAKSYNEQFF.

This clonotype was found a few times. The chain links TRBV7-2 to TRBJ1-4; no firm D call. Trimming pared 5 bases from V and 11 bases from J, leaving 12 bases between. The CDR3 contains 12 residues. The V gene's germline CDR1 is SGHTA and CDR2 FQGNSA. For the CDR3, the DNA is TGTGCCAGCAGCGCAGACGGATTGAAACTGTTTTTT. It specifies CASSADGLKLFF.

This clonotype was seen many times. Since a much larger clone is just one base distant, this may be a read error. The rearrangement links TRBV20-1 to TRBJ2-5; D tentatively fits TRBD1 or TRBD2 (5 bases each). Between the trimmed V and J ends, which lost 2 bases and 11 bases, there was a span of 18 bases. The CDR3 totals 13 residues. Germline CDR1 DFQATT, CDR2 SNEGSKA (reference sequence). CDR3 amino acids: CSARLGRVNEQYF. The CDR3 DNA reads as TGCAGTGCTAGACTGGGACGGGTTAATGAGCAGTACTTC.

This clonotype was seen once. The chain uses TRBV6-2 or TRBV6-3 and TRBJ1-1; no clear D. V gave up 6 bases and J gave up 0 bases, with 11 bases separating them. The germline V gene has CDR1 MNHEY and CDR2 SVGEGT. This CDR3 is 14 amino acids long. The CDR3 DNA reads as TGTGCCAGCAGGATCGACCAGTTGAACACTGAAGCTTTCTTT. This codes for CASRIDQLNTEAFF.

This clonotype appeared a few times. The genes are TRBV29-1 and TRBJ2-7; a possible D gene is TRBD1 (5 bases). CDR3 length equals 11 residues. Trimming stripped 3 bases from V and 5 bases from J, with 8 bases between. In germline, CDR1 is SQVTM, CDR2 ANQGSEA. CDR3 region: CSVETDNEQYF. In DNA form, the CDR3 reads TGCAGCGTTGAGACAGACAACGAGCAGTACTTC.

The rearrangement links TRBV4-3 to TRBJ2-1; D perhaps matches TRBD2 (6 bases). The better agreement between TRBJ2-7 and the DNA end casts doubt on the J call. CDR1 is LGHNA and CDR2 is YSLEER in the germline V gene. The CDR3 totals 15 residues. CDR3 in amino acids: CASSQIRDSYNEQYF. CDR3 sequence (DNA): TGCGCCAGCAGCCAAATTAGGGACTCCTACAATGAGCAGTACTTC.

The chain combines TRBV27 with TRBJ2-7; the match to TRBD1 covers 8 bases. The CDR3 extends over 14 amino acids. Germline-derived CDR1 and CDR2 are MNHEY and SMNVEV (reference sequence). V dropped 5 bases and J dropped 0; count of bases not matched to a gene: 3. The CDR3 sequence is CASSGTGLSYEQYF. The CDR3 DNA is TGTGCCAGCAGTGGGACAGGCCTCTCCTACGAGCAGTACTTC.

Comments on this clonotype: Given a much more abundant clone one base away, this may be a read error. CDR3 sequence reads: CASSSPSGTSTDTQYF. The DNA of the CDR3 is TGTGCCAGCAGTTCCCCCAGCGGGACGAGCACAGATACGCAGTATTTT. V usage is TRBV28 and J usage is TRBJ2-3; 7 positions match TRBD2. Germline V CDR1 and CDR2: MDHEN, SYDVKM. The CDR3 sequence is 16 residues long. V lost 4 bases, J lost 0 bases, and 7 bases stayed unmatched.

This chain joins TRBV27 and TRBJ2-1; D is tentatively TRBD1 or TRBD2 (5 bases each). V gave up 5 bases and J gave up 3 bases, with 11 bases separating them. Germline V CDR1 and CDR2: MNHEY, SMNVEV (reference sequence). This CDR3 has 14 amino acids. CDR3 bases: TGTGCCAGCAGTCGGGGCAGGGACTACAATGAGCAGTTCTTC. It specifies CASSRGRDYNEQFF.

This clonotype occurred once. V is TRBV12-3 or TRBV12-4 and J is TRBJ1-5; TRBD1 aligns across 7 bases. V trimming: 3 bases; J trimming: 7 bases; junction bases outside the gene matches: 6. The CDR3 runs to 14 residues. The CDR3 region is CASSFRGRDQPQHF. CDR3 in DNA: TGTGCCAGCAGTTTTAGGGGGCGCGACCAGCCCCAGCATTTT.

The chain uses TRBV6-1 and TRBJ2-7, with a possible D match to TRBD2 (6 bases). The CDR3 is 14 residues long. Germline V gene sequence: CDR1 MNHNS, CDR2 SASEGT. Trimming stripped 5 bases from V and 4 bases from J, with 15 bases between. CDR3 in amino acids: CASSNPLAGYEQYF. CDR3 DNA: TGTGCCAGCAGTAACCCTCTGGCGGGATACGAGCAGTACTTC.

The chain joins TRBV19 to TRBJ2-7; possibly TRBD1 for D (5 bases). Germline CDR1 is LNHDA and CDR2 is SQIVND (reference sequence). The CDR3 length is 15 residues. V was trimmed by 2 bases and J by 3 bases, leaving 14 bases between them. CDR3 bases: TGTGCCAGTAGTATATTCGCAGGGCCCAACTACGAGCAGTACTTC. This sequence encodes CASSIFAGPNYEQYF.

This clonotype has just a few counts. The chain couples TRBV29-1 to TRBJ2-1; 11 nucleotides match TRBD2. This CDR3 comprises 13 residues. CDR1 and CDR2 (germline): SQVTM, ANQGSEA. After removal of 7 bases from V and 10 bases from J, the junction contained 9 bases not matched to a gene. CDR3 sequence (DNA): TGCAGCGCTCGACTAGCGGGGCTTCACGAGCAGTTCTTC. It codes for CSARLAGLHEQFF.

J is TRBJ2-7 and V is TRBV7-2; 9 bases map to TRBD2. Trimming at V came to 6 bases and at J to 7 bases, leaving 7 bases not matched to a gene. The CDR3 has 13 amino acids. Germline V CDR1 and CDR2: SGHTA, FQGNSA. DNA for the CDR3: TGTGCCAGCAGTGGTAGCGGGAGCGGTGAGCAGTACTTC. Amino acids: CASSGSGSGEQYF.